This passage covers 16 T cell receptor beta chains from one sample sequenced in a study of cytomegalovirus exposure and HLA in healthy donors. Primers: 60 Vbeta forward and 13 Jbeta reverse. The assay was immunoSEQ multiplex PCR, and TCRdb's table has in-frame clones only and misses some. The sample lists about 160,000 clones, roughly 80% occurring once. The sample consisted of PBMCs. Source of these receptors: a man between 35 and 55 years old in good health and CMV-seronegative.

The chain employs TRBV21-1 and TRBJ2-2; TRBD2 was called by the table and not checked on the DNA. TRBV21-1 corresponds to a pseudogene. CDR3 length equals 14 residues. CDR3 DNA sequence: TGTGCCACCGGGGGGTCCTCGACTAGCAGGGAGCTGTTTTTT. Encoded protein: CATGGSSTSRELFF.

The rearrangement uses TRBV19 and TRBJ2-7; 10 bases fit TRBD1. The length of the CDR3 is 15 residues. Per the germline V gene, CDR1 is LNHDA and CDR2 is SQIVND (reference sequence). With V trimmed by 3 bases and J by 3 bases, 5 bases remained unmatched. CDR3 nucleotide sequence: TGTGCCAGTAGTATTGGACAGGGGGTTGGCTACGAGCAGTACTTC. This encodes CASSIGQGVGYEQYF. The entire variable domain, with the rest obtained from reference TRBV19 and TRBJ2-7, is as follows: DGGITQSPKYLFRKEGQNVTLSCEQNLNHDAMYWYRQDPGQGLRLIYYSQIVNDFQKGDIAEGYSVSREKKESFPLTVTSAQKNPTAFYLCASSIGQGVGYEQYFGPGTRLTVT.

The chain carries TRBV7-6 and TRBJ2-1, with TRBD2 matching over 11 bases. CDR1 and CDR2 (germline): SGHVS, FNYEAQ. The V segment lost 2 bases and the J segment 7 bases; nucleotides outside the gene matches: 7. The CDR3 is made up of 16 amino acids. CDR3 in amino acids: CASSLSGGLAENEQFF. CDR3 sequence (DNA): TGTGCCAGCAGCTTAAGTGGGGGACTAGCGGAAAATGAGCAGTTCTTC.

In its sample, this clone was seen a few times. The chain has TRBV2 and TRBJ1-3, with TRBD1 matching over 7 bases. In germline, CDR1 is SNHLY, CDR2 FYNNEI. The CDR3 spans 15 residues. V shed 7 bases, J shed 0 bases, and the junction held 6 bases outside the gene matches. CDR3 sequence reads: CASNQGQRSGNTIYF. In DNA form, the CDR3 reads TGTGCCAGCAACCAGGGACAGCGCTCTGGAAACACCATATATTTT.

This clone was observed a single time. CDR3 region: CASSPRTENTEAFF. Here the CDR3 DNA reads TGTGCCAGCAGCCCAAGGACAGAGAACACTGAAGCTTTCTTT. This rearrangement joins TRBV7-8 to TRBJ1-1; D perhaps matches TRBD1 (6 bases). CDR1 is SGHVS, CDR2 FQNEAQ, per germline. Trimming took 5 bases from V and 1 from J, leaving 11 bases between them. This CDR3 spans 14 amino acids.

V usage is TRBV19 and J usage is TRBJ2-5; TRBD2 might be the D (7 bases). The J call may be incorrect, as the DNA end agrees better with TRBJ2-7. Germline CDR1 is LNHDA and CDR2 is SQIVND (reference sequence). CDR3 size: 14 residues. The CDR3 nucleotides read TGTGCCAGTACTCATCCCGAAGGGGGGGGCGAGCAGTACTTC. This translates into CASTHPEGGGEQYF.

The rearrangement uses TRBV6-5 and TRBJ2-7, with D possibly being TRBD2 (6 bases). V was shortened by 7 bases and J by 2 bases, with 15 bases between the two germline ends. The germline CDR1 and CDR2 sequences are MNHEY and SVGAGI. This CDR3 comprises 14 residues. The CDR3 region has the DNA TGTGCCAGCAAGGGGACTGTGGGAGCCTACGAGCAGTACTTC. Its protein is CASKGTVGAYEQYF.

A single count supports this clone. This rearrangement joins TRBV6-5 to TRBJ1-1, with D hard to call. The CDR3 consists of 13 residues. The germline V gene has CDR1 MNHEY and CDR2 SVGAGI. V was pared by 6 bases and J by 0 bases, with 8 bases between. The CDR3 region is CASSGIMNTEAFF. CDR3 bases: TGTGCCAGCAGCGGGATCATGAACACTGAAGCTTTCTTT.

The V call is TRBV18, the J call TRBJ1-6; 7 nucleotides align to TRBD1. With 1 base clipped from V and 10 bases from J, the junction kept 7 bases outside the gene matches. Germline V CDR1 and CDR2: KGHSH, LQKENI. The CDR3 runs to 15 residues. The DNA for the CDR3 is TGTGCCAGCTCACCACAGGGGGCGCCTAACTCACCCCTCCACTTT. Protein: CASSPQGAPNSPLHF.

The genes are TRBV11-1 and TRBJ1-3, with 7 bases fitting TRBD1. Trimming cost V 3 bases and J 0 bases; bases outside gene matches: 8. CDR1 and CDR2 from the germline V gene are SGHAT and FQDESV (reference sequence). The CDR3 covers 17 residues. The CDR3 sequence: CASSLGTEGLSGNTIYF. The CDR3 nucleotides read TGTGCCAGCAGCTTGGGGACAGAGGGACTCTCTGGAAACACCATATATTTT.

This clone has a single count. This chain joins TRBV7-9 and TRBJ2-3; TRBD2 is a possible D gene (5 bases). The CDR3 extends over 13 amino acids. V dropped 2 bases and J dropped 5 bases, with 8 bases sitting between them. Per germline, CDR1 SEHNR and CDR2 FQNEAQ (reference sequence). The CDR3 DNA reads as TGTGCCAGCAGCTTATTACGGGGAGATACGCAGTATTTT. It yields the protein CASSLLRGDTQYF. Full variable domain (rest looked up from reference TRBV7-9 and TRBJ2-3): DTGVSQNPRHKITKRGQNVTFRCDPISEHNRLYWYRQTLGQGPEFLTYFQNEAQLEKSRLLSDRFSAERPKGSFSTLEIQRTEQGDSAMYLCASSLLRGDTQYFGPGTRLTVL.

This clone came up once. This chain joins TRBV10-2 and TRBJ2-1; 11 bases map to TRBD2. Looked up from germline, CDR1 is WSHSY and CDR2 is SAAADI. The CDR3 consists of 15 residues. The J segment lost 8 bases and the V segment lost 3 bases, leaving 6 bases of the junction unmatched. The CDR3: CASSDLAGGRDEQFF. The CDR3 region has the DNA TGCGCCAGCAGTGACCTAGCGGGGGGTAGGGATGAGCAGTTCTTC.

V and J are TRBV5-1 and TRBJ2-1, with 9 bases that match TRBD2. Germline CDR1 SGHRS, CDR2 YFSETQ. With 3 bases clipped from V and 9 bases from J, the junction kept 16 bases outside the gene matches. The CDR3 length is 17 residues. In DNA, the CDR3 is TGCGCCAGCAGCTCGTTTTTTGGGCGGGGGGGCCAAGGTGAGCAGTTCTTC. Protein sequence: CASSSFFGRGGQGEQFF.

The chain links TRBV5-5 to TRBJ1-3; D is possibly TRBD1 (6 bases). Germline V gene data show CDR1 as SGHKS and CDR2 as YYEKEE (reference sequence). V lost 2 bases, J lost 2 bases, and 14 bases lay in between. The CDR3 length is 16 residues. The CDR3 is CASSFPPGHAGNTIYF. The CDR3, as DNA: TGTGCCAGCAGCTTCCCACCGGGACACGCTGGAAACACCATATATTTT.

CDR3 in amino acids: CASSRGDNYGYTF. CDR3 DNA sequence: TGTGCCAGCAGCAGGGGCGATAACTATGGCTACACCTTC. The chain links TRBV6-5 to TRBJ1-2, with a possible D match to TRBD1 (6 bases). From germline, CDR1 is MNHEY and CDR2 SVGAGI. This CDR3 contains 13 residues. Deletions cut 6 bases from V and 1 base from J, with 9 bases between.

This clone turned up a few times. The chain combines TRBV19 with TRBJ2-2; no clear D gene. Trimming shortened V by 4 bases and J by 7 bases, and 7 bases separated the two germline ends. Germline values: CDR1 LNHDA, CDR2 SQIVND (reference sequence). The CDR3 contains 12 residues. The chain's CDR3 is CASSRSGGELFF. The CDR3 DNA is TGTGCCAGTAGTAGATCCGGCGGGGAGCTGTTTTTT.